This TCR beta chain was identified in a study of CD8 T cells in ankylosing spondylitis. Quantitative 5'-RACE with molecular barcodes generated TCR beta libraries. TCRdb re-derived calls from the 5' RACE reads in MiXCR, one entry per CDR3 protein. This sample yields approximately 500,000 distinct CDR3 sequences, of which roughly 12% are seen a single time; 6.8% belongs to the top ten. Comment on this clonotype: The antigen remains unidentified.

In germline, CDR1 is MGHDK, CDR2 SYGVNS. Trimming shortened V by 7 bases and J by 3 bases, and 12 bases separated the two germline ends. The CDR3 covers 14 residues. The study's findings and limits: A motif of fewer than ten highly homologous TCR beta variants was seen as apparently characteristic of ankylosing spondylitis blood. Significant enrichment of disease-linked clones was reportedly seen in matched ankylosing spondylitis synovial fluid. Previous work reported some of these motif variants in the synovial fluid and blood of reactive arthritis.

This sequence originates from a male donor with ankylosing spondylitis. Material: blood, either unsorted or a sorted T cell fraction (not recorded which). V usage is TRBV25-1 and J usage is TRBJ1-4; maybe TRBD1 (6 bases). CDR3 bases: TGTGCCAGCAATCAGGGGTTGGCTAATGAAAAACTGTTTTTT. Encoded protein: CASNQGLANEKLFF.